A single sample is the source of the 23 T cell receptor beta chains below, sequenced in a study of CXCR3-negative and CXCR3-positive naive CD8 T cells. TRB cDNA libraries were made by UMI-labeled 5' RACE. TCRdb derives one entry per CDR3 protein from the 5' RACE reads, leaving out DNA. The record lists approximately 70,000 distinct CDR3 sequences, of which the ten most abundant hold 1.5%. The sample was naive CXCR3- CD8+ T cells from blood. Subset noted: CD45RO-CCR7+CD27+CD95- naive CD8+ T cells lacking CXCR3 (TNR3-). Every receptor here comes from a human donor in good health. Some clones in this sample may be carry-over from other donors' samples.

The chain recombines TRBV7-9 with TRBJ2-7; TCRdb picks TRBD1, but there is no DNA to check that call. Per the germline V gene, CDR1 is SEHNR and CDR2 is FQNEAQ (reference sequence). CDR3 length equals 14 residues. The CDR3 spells CASSLVPGINEQYF.

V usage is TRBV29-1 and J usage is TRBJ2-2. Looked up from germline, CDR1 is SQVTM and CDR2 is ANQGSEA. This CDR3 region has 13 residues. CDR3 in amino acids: CSVVVYNTGELFF.

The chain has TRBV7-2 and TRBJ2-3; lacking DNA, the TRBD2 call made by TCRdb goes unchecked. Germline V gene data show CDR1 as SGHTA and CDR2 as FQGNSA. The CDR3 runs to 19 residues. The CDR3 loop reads CASSLAGELAGGPTDTQYF.

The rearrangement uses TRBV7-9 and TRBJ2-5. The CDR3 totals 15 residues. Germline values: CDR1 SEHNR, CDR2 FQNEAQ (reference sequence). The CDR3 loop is CASSLNPQRQETQYF.

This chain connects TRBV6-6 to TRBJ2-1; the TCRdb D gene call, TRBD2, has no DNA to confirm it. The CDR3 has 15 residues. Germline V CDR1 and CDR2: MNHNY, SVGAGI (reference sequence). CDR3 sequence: CASRKRDFGRDEQFF.

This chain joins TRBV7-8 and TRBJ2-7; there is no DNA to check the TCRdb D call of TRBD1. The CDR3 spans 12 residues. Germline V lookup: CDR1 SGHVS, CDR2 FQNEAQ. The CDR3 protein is CATGQGFYEQYF.

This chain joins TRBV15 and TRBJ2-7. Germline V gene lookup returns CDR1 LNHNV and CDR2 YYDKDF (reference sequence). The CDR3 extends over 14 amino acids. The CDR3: CATSRADGSYEQYF.

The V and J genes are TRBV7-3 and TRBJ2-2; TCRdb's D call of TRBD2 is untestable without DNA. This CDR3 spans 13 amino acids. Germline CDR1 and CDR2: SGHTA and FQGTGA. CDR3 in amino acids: CASRLAATGELFF.

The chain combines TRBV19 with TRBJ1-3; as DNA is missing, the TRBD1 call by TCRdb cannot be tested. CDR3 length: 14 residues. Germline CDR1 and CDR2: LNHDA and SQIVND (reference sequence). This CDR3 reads CASTPGTAGNTIYF.

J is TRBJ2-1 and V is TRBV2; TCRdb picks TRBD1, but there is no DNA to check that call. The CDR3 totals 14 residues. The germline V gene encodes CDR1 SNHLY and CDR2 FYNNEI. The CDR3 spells CASSETGAVNEQFF. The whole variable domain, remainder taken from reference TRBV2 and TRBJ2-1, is EPEVTQTPSHQVTQMGQEVILRCVPISNHLYFYWYRQILGQKVEFLVSFYNNEISEKSEIFDDQFSVERPDGSNFTLKIRSTKLEDSAMYFCASSETGAVNEQFFGPGTRLTVL.

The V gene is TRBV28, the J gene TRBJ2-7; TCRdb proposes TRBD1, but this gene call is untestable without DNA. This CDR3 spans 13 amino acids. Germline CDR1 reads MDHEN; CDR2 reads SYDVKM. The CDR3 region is CASSPPGSYEQYF.

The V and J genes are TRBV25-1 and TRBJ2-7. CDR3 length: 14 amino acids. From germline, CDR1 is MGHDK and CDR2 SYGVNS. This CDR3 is CASSEYFTQNEQYF.

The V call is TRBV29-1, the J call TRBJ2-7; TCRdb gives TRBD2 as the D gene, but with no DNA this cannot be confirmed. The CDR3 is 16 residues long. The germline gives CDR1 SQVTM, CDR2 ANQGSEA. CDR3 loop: CSVEDPEREGSYEQYF.

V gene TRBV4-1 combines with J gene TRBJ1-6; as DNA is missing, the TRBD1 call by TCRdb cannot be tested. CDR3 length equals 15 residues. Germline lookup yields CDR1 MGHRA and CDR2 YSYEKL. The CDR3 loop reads CASSQTRDTDSPLHF.

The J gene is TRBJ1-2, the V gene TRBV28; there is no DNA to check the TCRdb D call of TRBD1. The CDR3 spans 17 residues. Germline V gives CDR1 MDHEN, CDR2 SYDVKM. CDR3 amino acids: CASSYNSDRVDDYGYTF.

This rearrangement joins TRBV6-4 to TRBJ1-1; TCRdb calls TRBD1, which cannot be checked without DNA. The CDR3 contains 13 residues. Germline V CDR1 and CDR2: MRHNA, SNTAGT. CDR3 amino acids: CASSEGERTEAFF.

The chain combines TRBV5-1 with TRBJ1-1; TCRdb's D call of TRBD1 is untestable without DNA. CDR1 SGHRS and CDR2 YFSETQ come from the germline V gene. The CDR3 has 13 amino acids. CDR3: CASSFIRATEAFF.

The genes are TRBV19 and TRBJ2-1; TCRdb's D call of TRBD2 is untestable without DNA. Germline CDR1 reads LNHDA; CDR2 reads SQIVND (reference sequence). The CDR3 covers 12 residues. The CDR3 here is CASTAGWNEQFF.

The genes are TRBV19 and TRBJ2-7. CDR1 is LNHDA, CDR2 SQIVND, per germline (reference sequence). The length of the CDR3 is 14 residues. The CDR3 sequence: CASSINDGSYEQYF.

The CDR3: CASSLRPGGPNTGELFF. V usage is TRBV9 and J usage is TRBJ2-2; TCRdb reports TRBD2, a call that lacks DNA to check it against. The CDR3 extends over 17 amino acids. The V gene's germline CDR1 is SGDLS and CDR2 YYNGEE.

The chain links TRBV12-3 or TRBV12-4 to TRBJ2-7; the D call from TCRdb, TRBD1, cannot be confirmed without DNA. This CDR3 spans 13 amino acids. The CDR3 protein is CASKPPGVNEQYF.

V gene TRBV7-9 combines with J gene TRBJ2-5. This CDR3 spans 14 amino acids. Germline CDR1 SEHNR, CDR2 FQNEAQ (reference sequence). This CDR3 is CASSSLDGQETQYF.

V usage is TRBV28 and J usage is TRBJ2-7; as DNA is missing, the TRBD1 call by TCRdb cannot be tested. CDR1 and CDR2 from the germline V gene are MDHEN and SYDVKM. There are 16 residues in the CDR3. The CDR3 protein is CASSQSGAGWSYEQYF.